What follows is one T cell receptor beta chain and its context. Researchers partitioned CD4+ cells into CD45RA+ naive and CD45RA-negative memory subsets. Genomic DNA per cell subset filled all wells of several immunoSEQ plates. Data came from immunoSEQ multiplex PCR; TCRdb stores just in-frame clones and leaves some out. The data show a few million clones, nearly 97% seen once. The sample belongs to a study of shared clonotypes between healthy human individuals. The CDR3 sequence is 13 residues long. The germline CDR1 and CDR2 sequences are LNHDA and SQIVND (reference sequence). V lost 0 bases and J lost 9, with 6 bases in between.

The chain couples TRBV19 to TRBJ1-6; D is undetermined. The sequence came from a young man in good health. The specimen was naive CD4+ T cells sorted from blood. Subset given: CD45RA+ positively selected. The CDR3 nucleotides read TGTGCCAGTAGTATAGAGGCTAGTTCACCCCTCCACTTT. Its protein is CASSIEASSPLHF.